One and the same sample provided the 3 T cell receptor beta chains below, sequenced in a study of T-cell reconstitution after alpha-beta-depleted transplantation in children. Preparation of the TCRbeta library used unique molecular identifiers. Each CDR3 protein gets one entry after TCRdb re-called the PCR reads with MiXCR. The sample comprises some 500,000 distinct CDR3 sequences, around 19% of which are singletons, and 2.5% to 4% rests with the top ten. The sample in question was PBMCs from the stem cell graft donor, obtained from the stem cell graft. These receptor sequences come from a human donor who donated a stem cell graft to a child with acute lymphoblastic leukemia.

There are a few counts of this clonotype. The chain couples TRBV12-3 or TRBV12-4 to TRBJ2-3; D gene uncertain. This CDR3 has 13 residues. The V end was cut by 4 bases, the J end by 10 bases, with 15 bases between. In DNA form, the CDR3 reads TGTGCCAGCAGTTCCCCCTCTACGGCCGCGCAGTATTTT. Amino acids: CASSSPSTAAQYF.

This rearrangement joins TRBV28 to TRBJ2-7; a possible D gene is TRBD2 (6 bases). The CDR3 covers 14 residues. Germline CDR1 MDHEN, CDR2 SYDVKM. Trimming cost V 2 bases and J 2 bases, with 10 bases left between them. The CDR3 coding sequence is TGTGCCAGCAGTTTACAGCGGGTGCCCTACGAGCAGTACTTC. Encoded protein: CASSLQRVPYEQYF.

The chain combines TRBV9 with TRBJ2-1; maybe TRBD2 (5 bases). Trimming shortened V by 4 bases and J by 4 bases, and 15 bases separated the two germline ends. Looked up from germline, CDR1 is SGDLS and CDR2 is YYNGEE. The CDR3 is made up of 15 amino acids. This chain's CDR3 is CASSPYFRDYNEQFF. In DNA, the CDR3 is TGTGCCAGCAGCCCCTACTTCCGGGATTACAATGAGCAGTTCTTC.